The T cell receptor beta chain under discussion was sequenced for a study of cytomegalovirus exposure and HLA in healthy donors. Points on this clone: The target antigen is unknown.

Donors were nominally healthy when sampled, though unrecorded immune exposures were likely. Findings of the study overall: Trimming of TCR beta V- and J-genes showed a link, identified in a later analysis, to a missense DCLRE1C variant. Links to common viral pathogens appeared, in a later analysis, for several of the most significant clusters. Accurate prediction of HLA-A and HLA-B alleles (for most subjects) was reportedly achieved from TCR beta sequences.

The PCR employed 60 Vbeta primers together with 13 Jbeta primers. Only in-frame clones appear in the TCRdb table, and some are missing; sequencing was by immunoSEQ multiplex PCR. The sample has 130,000 to 150,000 clones; roughly 73% are singletons. The CDR3 has 15 amino acids. Germline assignment: CDR1 MNHEY and CDR2 SVGAGI. V lost 4 bases to trimming and J lost 6 bases, with 16 bases between them. Sequencing used PBMCs. The chain links TRBV6-5 to TRBJ1-3; tentative D call: TRBD1 (6 bases). This TCR came from a human donor in good health. Here the CDR3 reads CASSFRGGPKNTIYF. As DNA, the CDR3 is TGTGCCAGCAGTTTCCGGGGGGGGCCGAAAAACACCATATATTTT.